These T cell receptor beta chains were read from a single sample in a study of T cells after yellow fever vaccination. MiXCR, run by TCRdb on the 5' RACE reads, gives a single entry per CDR3 protein. The repertoire holds 200,000 to 250,000 distinct CDR3 sequences, with about 3% as singletons. Sample: CD4+ T cells sorted from PBMCs, taken 10 days after the yellow fever booster vaccination. The receptors originated from a man in his late teens or twenties who received the YFV17D yellow fever vaccine. Both conserved end residues are part of each CDR3. The D gene is left open where the match is weak. The size entry is marked missing in some rows and otherwise reads once, few, many or a size class.

len: 12; v_gene: TRBV30; abundance: few; j_gene: TRBJ2-5; d_gene: .; CDR3aa: CAWSAGAETQYF; CDR3nt: TGTGCCTGGAGTGCCGGGGCGGAGACCCAGTACTTC
len: 13; v_gene: TRBV3-1; abundance: few; j_gene: TRBJ2-5; d_gene: .; CDR3aa: CASSQGTQGTQYF; CDR3nt: TGTGCCAGCAGCCAAGGAACGCAGGGGACCCAGTACTTC
len: 13; v_gene: TRBV12-3/TRBV12-4; abundance: few; j_gene: TRBJ2-2; d_gene: .; CDR3aa: CASRPENTGELFF; CDR3nt: TGTGCCAGCAGGCCAGAGAACACCGGGGAGCTGTTTTTT
len: 13; v_gene: TRBV28; abundance: many; j_gene: TRBJ2-5; d_gene: .; CDR3aa: CASSRDPPETQYF; CDR3nt: TGTGCCAGCAGTCGAGATCCCCCTGAGACCCAGTACTTC
len: 15; v_gene: TRBV7-2; abundance: many; j_gene: TRBJ1-2; d_gene: .; CDR3aa: CASSLEAGIVSSYTF; CDR3nt: TGTGCCAGCAGCTTAGAGGCAGGGATAGTCTCGAGCTACACCTTC
len: 14; v_gene: TRBV5-6; abundance: few; j_gene: TRBJ1-1; d_gene: TRBD1; CDR3aa: CASSRDRLRPEAFF; CDR3nt: TGTGCCAGCAGCCGGGACAGATTGAGACCCGAAGCTTTCTTT
len: 13; v_gene: TRBV4-3; abundance: many; j_gene: TRBJ2-3; d_gene: .; CDR3aa: CASSQETHDTQYF; CDR3nt: TGCGCCAGCAGCCAAGAAACTCACGATACGCAGTATTTT
len: 14; v_gene: TRBV5-6; abundance: many; j_gene: TRBJ1-1; d_gene: .; CDR3aa: CASTLYSVRTEAFF; CDR3nt: TGTGCCAGCACCCTTTATAGCGTTAGGACTGAAGCTTTCTTT
len: 15; v_gene: TRBV3-1; abundance: .; j_gene: TRBJ2-1; d_gene: TRBD2; CDR3aa: CASSHQSGGGNEQFF; CDR3nt: TGTGCCAGCAGCCATCAAAGCGGGGGGGGTAATGAGCAGTTCTTC
len: 12; v_gene: TRBV6-5; abundance: many; j_gene: TRBJ1-6; d_gene: .; CDR3aa: CATRAYNSPLHF; CDR3nt: TGTGCCACCCGGGCGTATAATTCACCCCTCCACTTT
len: 14; v_gene: TRBV12-3/TRBV12-4; abundance: .; j_gene: TRBJ1-6; d_gene: .; CDR3aa: CASSGPGTNSPLHF; CDR3nt: TGTGCCAGCAGTGGGCCAGGGACCAATTCACCCCTCCACTTT
len: 16; v_gene: TRBV4-1; abundance: few; j_gene: TRBJ1-4; d_gene: .; CDR3aa: CASSQVRQATNEKLFF; CDR3nt: TGCGCCAGCAGCCAAGTCAGACAAGCAACTAATGAAAAACTGTTTTTT
len: 16; v_gene: TRBV11-3; abundance: few; j_gene: TRBJ2-6; d_gene: .; CDR3aa: CASSLDRSLGANVLTF; CDR3nt: TGTGCCAGCAGCTTAGATCGGTCCCTTGGGGCCAACGTCCTGACTTTC
len: 12; v_gene: TRBV19; abundance: .; j_gene: TRBJ1-2; d_gene: .; CDR3aa: CASSRAVDGYTF; CDR3nt: TGTGCCAGTAGTCGGGCAGTGGATGGCTACACCTTC
len: 12; v_gene: TRBV20-1; abundance: .; j_gene: TRBJ2-3; d_gene: .; CDR3aa: CCRRRFPDTQYF; CDR3nt: TGCTGTCGCCGCCGTTTTCCGGATACGCAGTATTTT
len: 15; v_gene: TRBV5-1; abundance: many; j_gene: TRBJ1-1; d_gene: .; CDR3aa: CASSDSVGMNTEAFF; CDR3nt: TGCGCCAGCAGCGACTCGGTGGGCATGAACACTGAAGCTTTCTTT
len: 16; v_gene: TRBV29-1; abundance: .; j_gene: TRBJ2-1; d_gene: .; CDR3aa: CSVETPADGKYNEQFF; CDR3nt: TGCAGCGTTGAAACCCCCGCGGACGGAAAATACAATGAGCAGTTCTTC
len: 17; v_gene: TRBV5-3; abundance: many; j_gene: TRBJ2-2; d_gene: TRBD2; CDR3aa: CARSMSGGPRNTGELFF; CDR3nt: TGTGCCAGAAGCATGTCGGGAGGCCCAAGGAACACCGGGGAGCTGTTTTTT
len: 17; v_gene: TRBV27; abundance: .; j_gene: TRBJ2-5; d_gene: TRBD2; CDR3aa: CASTPRTSGGYPETQYF; CDR3nt: TGTGCCAGCACTCCGCGGACTAGCGGGGGGTATCCAGAGACCCAGTACTTC
len: 13; v_gene: TRBV6-2/TRBV6-3; abundance: few; j_gene: TRBJ2-3; d_gene: .; CDR3aa: CASSLQQRDTQYF; CDR3nt: TGTGCCAGCAGTTTGCAACAGAGGGATACGCAGTATTTT
len: 14; v_gene: TRBV5-1; abundance: many; j_gene: TRBJ2-7; d_gene: .; CDR3aa: CASSLDTATYEQYF; CDR3nt: TGCGCCAGCAGCTTGGATACAGCAACCTACGAGCAGTACTTC
len: 11; v_gene: TRBV3-1; abundance: many; j_gene: TRBJ2-1; d_gene: .; CDR3aa: CASSQINEQFF; CDR3nt: TGTGCCAGCAGCCAAATCAATGAGCAGTTCTTC
len: 12; v_gene: TRBV12-3/TRBV12-4; abundance: many; j_gene: TRBJ2-7; d_gene: .; CDR3aa: CASTRDFGEQYF; CDR3nt: TGTGCCAGTACCAGGGATTTCGGTGAGCAGTACTTC
len: 15; v_gene: TRBV6-5; abundance: few; j_gene: TRBJ1-1; d_gene: .; CDR3aa: CASTQHSRRPTEAFF; CDR3nt: TGTGCCAGCACTCAACACTCCCGCCGGCCCACTGAAGCTTTCTTT
len: 19; v_gene: TRBV5-4; abundance: many; j_gene: TRBJ2-5; d_gene: TRBD2; CDR3aa: CASRPGPLGLAGPRETQYF; CDR3nt: TGTGCCAGCAGACCCGGACCCCTCGGACTAGCGGGCCCTCGGGAGACCCAGTACTTC
len: 15; v_gene: TRBV7-9; abundance: few; j_gene: TRBJ1-4; d_gene: .; CDR3aa: CASSQGHLKYEKLFF; CDR3nt: TGTGCCAGCAGCCAAGGACACCTGAAATATGAAAAACTGTTTTTT
len: 13; v_gene: TRBV5-1; abundance: few; j_gene: TRBJ2-3; d_gene: .; CDR3aa: CASATFPADTQYF; CDR3nt: TGCGCCAGCGCGACTTTTCCCGCCGATACGCAGTATTTT
len: 13; v_gene: TRBV6-2/TRBV6-3; abundance: many; j_gene: TRBJ1-5; d_gene: .; CDR3aa: CASSYSTYQPQHF; CDR3nt: TGTGCCAGCAGTTACTCGACTTATCAGCCCCAGCATTTT
len: 16; v_gene: TRBV5-1; abundance: few; j_gene: TRBJ2-5; d_gene: TRBD1; CDR3aa: CASSYGTGTYVETQYF; CDR3nt: TGCGCCAGCAGCTACGGGACAGGGACGTATGTGGAGACCCAGTACTTC
len: 13; v_gene: TRBV7-2; abundance: few; j_gene: TRBJ2-1; d_gene: .; CDR3aa: CASSLDGAGSQFF; CDR3nt: TGTGCCAGCAGCTTAGACGGAGCAGGCTCGCAGTTCTTC
len: 15; v_gene: TRBV5-6; abundance: many; j_gene: TRBJ2-2; d_gene: TRBD2; CDR3aa: CASSLAPGGTGELFF; CDR3nt: TGTGCCAGCAGCTTGGCACCGGGGGGCACCGGGGAGCTGTTTTTT
len: 17; v_gene: TRBV13; abundance: .; j_gene: TRBJ2-4; d_gene: TRBD2; CDR3aa: CASSLRLAGGPGNIQYF; CDR3nt: TGTGCCAGCAGCTTACGACTAGCGGGGGGGCCCGGGAACATTCAGTACTTC
len: 13; v_gene: TRBV18; abundance: few; j_gene: TRBJ2-7; d_gene: .; CDR3aa: CASSPPGLYEQYF; CDR3nt: TGTGCCAGCTCACCGCCCGGACTCTACGAGCAGTACTTC
len: 15; v_gene: TRBV4-2; abundance: many; j_gene: TRBJ1-4; d_gene: .; CDR3aa: CASSQGGRVYEKLFF; CDR3nt: TGTGCCAGCAGCCAAGGGGGCAGGGTCTATGAAAAACTGTTTTTT
len: 15; v_gene: TRBV5-4; abundance: many; j_gene: TRBJ2-7; d_gene: TRBD2; CDR3aa: CASSLAAGGSYEQYF; CDR3nt: TGTGCCAGCAGCTTGGCAGCGGGGGGCTCCTACGAGCAGTACTTC
len: 13; v_gene: TRBV14; abundance: many; j_gene: TRBJ1-4; d_gene: .; CDR3aa: CASSQGSGGKLFF; CDR3nt: TGTGCCAGCAGCCAGGGATCTGGTGGAAAACTGTTTTTT
len: 13; v_gene: TRBV7-9; abundance: many; j_gene: TRBJ2-3; d_gene: .; CDR3aa: CASSLEEADTQYF; CDR3nt: TGTGCCAGCAGCCTAGAGGAGGCGGATACGCAGTATTTT
len: 13; v_gene: TRBV15; abundance: .; j_gene: TRBJ1-5; d_gene: .; CDR3aa: CATTPGYEQPQHF; CDR3nt: TGTGCCACCACCCCAGGGTACGAGCAGCCCCAGCATTTT
len: 14; v_gene: TRBV5-1; abundance: many; j_gene: TRBJ2-5; d_gene: .; CDR3aa: CASSFHGSLETQYF; CDR3nt: TGCGCCAGCAGCTTCCACGGGTCCCTGGAGACCCAGTACTTC
len: 14; v_gene: TRBV6-1; abundance: .; j_gene: TRBJ1-2; d_gene: .; CDR3aa: CASSAFGGGNGYTF; CDR3nt: TGTGCCAGCAGTGCCTTCGGAGGCGGGAATGGCTACACCTTC
len: 16; v_gene: TRBV6-2/TRBV6-3; abundance: few; j_gene: TRBJ1-1; d_gene: TRBD1; CDR3aa: CASTVGQGSVNTEAFF; CDR3nt: TGTGCCAGCACCGTAGGACAGGGTTCGGTGAACACTGAAGCTTTCTTT
len: 15; v_gene: TRBV20-1; abundance: .; j_gene: TRBJ2-1; d_gene: TRBD2; CDR3aa: CSASTGGLSYNEQFF; CDR3nt: TGCAGTGCTAGCACGGGAGGGCTCTCCTACAATGAGCAGTTCTTC
len: 13; v_gene: TRBV11-2; abundance: many; j_gene: TRBJ1-4; d_gene: .; CDR3aa: CASSLHPGSPRFF; CDR3nt: TGTGCCAGCAGCCTCCATCCCGGGTCCCCAAGGTTTTTT
len: 11; v_gene: TRBV5-6; abundance: few; j_gene: TRBJ2-1; d_gene: .; CDR3aa: CASSYRDEQFF; CDR3nt: TGTGCCAGCAGTTACAGGGACGAGCAGTTCTTC
len: 15; v_gene: TRBV23-1; abundance: .; j_gene: TRBJ1-5; d_gene: .; CDR3aa: CASSHRVSSNQPQHF; CDR3nt: TGCGCCAGCAGTCATCGGGTTTCTAGCAATCAGCCCCAGCATTTT
len: 14; v_gene: TRBV27; abundance: many; j_gene: TRBJ1-1; d_gene: .; CDR3aa: CASSTYPGGTEAFF; CDR3nt: TGTGCCAGCAGTACCTACCCCGGGGGAACTGAAGCTTTCTTT
len: 14; v_gene: TRBV5-1; abundance: few; j_gene: TRBJ1-5; d_gene: TRBD1; CDR3aa: CASSSGQANQPQHF; CDR3nt: TGCGCCAGCAGCTCGGGACAGGCAAATCAGCCCCAGCATTTT
len: 13; v_gene: TRBV27; abundance: .; j_gene: TRBJ2-3; d_gene: .; CDR3aa: CASRSTSTDTQYF; CDR3nt: TGTGCCAGCAGGAGTACTAGCACAGATACGCAGTATTTT
len: 15; v_gene: TRBV5-1; abundance: many; j_gene: TRBJ2-1; d_gene: TRBD1; CDR3aa: CASSLGGFTGDEQFF; CDR3nt: TGCGCCAGCAGCTTGGGCGGGTTTACAGGGGATGAGCAGTTCTTC
len: 15; v_gene: TRBV5-8; abundance: .; j_gene: TRBJ1-2; d_gene: .; CDR3aa: CASSPRAAQIYGYTF; CDR3nt: TGTGCCAGCAGCCCGAGGGCAGCGCAAATCTATGGCTACACCTTC
len: 13; v_gene: TRBV5-5; abundance: many; j_gene: TRBJ1-4; d_gene: .; CDR3aa: CASSGGGSEKLFF; CDR3nt: TGTGCCAGCAGCGGAGGGGGATCAGAAAAACTGTTTTTT
len: 15; v_gene: TRBV9; abundance: .; j_gene: TRBJ2-2; d_gene: .; CDR3aa: CASSVGHATGGELFF; CDR3nt: TGTGCCAGCAGCGTAGGACACGCGACGGGCGGGGAGCTGTTTTTT